The entry below describes one T cell receptor (beta chain). The record originates from a study of OX40 agonist ivuxolimab in advanced cancers. Germline V gene lookup returns CDR1 SNHLY and CDR2 FYNNEI. The CDR3 is 14 amino acids. V lost 5 bases to trimming and J lost 0 bases, with 11 bases between them. Sequenced by immunoSEQ multiplex PCR; TCRdb stores in-frame clones only, minus some. This table holds around 43,000 clones, around 86% found once. The chain uses TRBV2 and TRBJ2-7; D is uncertain. The specimen comprised CD4+ or CD8+ T cells sorted from blood, sampled in a trial of the OX40 agonist ivuxolimab. This TCR derives from an adult with an advanced solid tumor such as melanoma, head and neck, liver or kidney cancer. The CDR3 is CASSSTESSYEQYF. The DNA of the CDR3 is TGTGCCAGCAGTTCGACCGAGAGCTCCTACGAGCAGTACTTC.